Below, 28 T cell receptor beta chains from the same sample are listed, as sequenced in a study of T cell changes during pregnancy in multiple sclerosis. Sequencing was performed with immunoSEQ multiplex PCR; in TCRdb, only in-frame clones are kept and a portion is missing. The top ten hold about 10% of the sample, which has 50,000 or so clones, about 91% seen once. The sequences come from CD8+ T cells from peripheral blood mononuclear cells, collected after pregnancy. The receptor set was obtained from a female donor with multiple sclerosis, enrolled in a pregnancy study.

The chain has TRBV7-6 and TRBJ1-5, with no clear D. The V gene lost 2 bases and the J gene lost 8 bases, with 13 bases spanning the gap. Germline assignment: CDR1 SGHVS and CDR2 FNYEAQ. The length of the CDR3 is 14 residues. The CDR3: CASSLNPVGKPQHF. The CDR3 DNA reads as TGTGCCAGCAGCTTAAACCCGGTGGGCAAGCCCCAGCATTTT.

This clone has a single count. V gene TRBV9 combines with J gene TRBJ2-3, with a weak D call TRBD2 (6 bases). CDR3 size: 14 residues. V was clipped by 3 bases and J by 2 bases, with 10 bases between them. In germline, CDR1 is SGDLS, CDR2 YYNGEE. The DNA of the CDR3 is TGTGCCAGCAGCGACCGCGGGAACACAGATACGCAGTATTTT. Its protein product is CASSDRGNTDTQYF. The full variable domain, in which reference TRBV9 and TRBJ2-3 provide the parts outside the CDR3, is DSGVTQTPKHLITATGQRVTLRCSPRSGDLSVYWYQQSLDQGLQFLIQYYNGEERAKGNILERFSAQQFPDLHSELNLSSLELGDSALYFCASSDRGNTDTQYFGPGTRLTVL.

The rearrangement joins TRBV7-9 to TRBJ1-1; D ambiguous. The V gene lost 5 bases and the J gene lost 10 bases, with 20 bases spanning the gap. Germline CDR1 reads SEHNR; CDR2 reads FQNEAQ (reference sequence). This CDR3 spans 14 amino acids. As DNA, the CDR3 is TGTGCCAGCAGCAACACCGGAGAGGGCGAGGGAGCTTTCTTT. This codes for CASSNTGEGEGAFF.

The chain employs TRBV19 and TRBJ1-4; D not resolved. The CDR3 is made up of 14 amino acids. Trimming shortened V by 4 bases and J by 7 bases, and 13 bases separated the two germline ends. Germline assignment: CDR1 LNHDA and CDR2 SQIVND (reference sequence). The CDR3 DNA sequence: TGTGCCAGTAGTAGAGGGATTGGAGTTGAAAAACTGTTTTTT. Translating gives CASSRGIGVEKLFF.

This clone was recorded a few times. V gene TRBV7-8 combines with J gene TRBJ1-1; TRBD1 agrees at 7 bases. The CDR3 loop spans 12 amino acids. Germline assignment: CDR1 SGHVS and CDR2 FQNEAQ. J gave up 6 bases and V 5 bases, and 3 bases lay outside the gene matches. CDR3 bases: TGTGCCAGCAGCGCGACAGGGCCTGAAGCTTTCTTT. It is translated as CASSATGPEAFF.

The rearrangement links TRBV6-1 to TRBJ1-2; the D gene is possibly TRBD1 (6 bases). Germline V lookup: CDR1 MNHNS, CDR2 SASEGT. The germline V and J ends were trimmed by 6 bases and 3 bases, with 11 bases remaining between them. This CDR3 has 13 amino acids. This CDR3 is CASRGTPYYGYTF. The CDR3 DNA sequence: TGTGCCAGCAGGGGGACACCTTACTATGGCTACACCTTC.

This sequence joins TRBV4-2 and TRBJ2-1; 11 nucleotides align to TRBD2. In germline, CDR1 is LGHNA, CDR2 YNFKEQ. This CDR3 contains 17 residues. With 3 bases clipped from V and 10 bases from J, the junction kept 14 bases outside the gene matches. The CDR3 bases are TGTGCCAGCAGCCATCTTTTTAGCGGGGGGGCCTGGGGCGAGCAGTTCTTC. Amino acid sequence: CASSHLFSGGAWGEQFF.

The gene calls are TRBV7-6 and TRBJ2-1; 9 bases match TRBD2. With V trimmed by 1 base and J by 7 bases, 17 bases remained unmatched. The CDR3 consists of 19 residues. Germline CDR1 SGHVS, CDR2 FNYEAQ. CDR3 sequence reads: CASSLDVAGAQIAKNEQFF. DNA for the CDR3: TGTGCCAGCAGCTTAGATGTAGCGGGGGCCCAAATCGCAAAAAATGAGCAGTTCTTC.

The V and J genes are TRBV5-4 and TRBJ2-3; D call uncertain. V was trimmed by 3 bases and J by 6 bases, leaving 8 bases between them. Germline V gives CDR1 SGHNT, CDR2 YYREEE (reference sequence). The CDR3 length is 12 residues. In DNA, the CDR3 is TGTGCCAGCAGCTATCGCGATGATACGCAGTATTTT. Its translation: CASSYRDDTQYF.

V usage is TRBV6-5 and J usage is TRBJ1-1; TRBD1 agrees at 7 bases. V was pared by 5 bases and J by 1 base, with 1 base of the junction left unmatched. CDR3 length: 13 amino acids. Germline V gene sequence: CDR1 MNHEY, CDR2 SVGAGI. CDR3 amino acids: CASSQGGNTEAFF. The CDR3 nucleotides read TGTGCCAGCAGTCAGGGGGGGAACACTGAAGCTTTCTTT.

The chain employs TRBV13 and TRBJ2-1; the match to TRBD1 covers 12 bases. Germline lookup yields CDR1 PRHDT and CDR2 FYEKMQ (reference sequence). The CDR3 is 14 residues long. Unmatched junction bases numbered 7, after V lost 7 bases and J lost 9 bases. The CDR3 bases are TGTGCCAGCACCTCACGGGACAGGGGGCCTGAGCAGTTCTTC. Amino acids: CASTSRDRGPEQFF.

V gene TRBV9 combines with J gene TRBJ2-3; 11 nucleotides match TRBD2. CDR3 length: 17 residues. From germline, CDR1 is SGDLS and CDR2 YYNGEE. The J segment lost 3 bases and the V segment lost 0 bases, leaving 6 bases of the junction unmatched. The chain's CDR3 is CASSVVDSGGVTDTQYF. The CDR3 nucleotides are TGTGCCAGCAGCGTAGTCGATAGCGGGGGGGTTACAGATACGCAGTATTTT.

The J gene is TRBJ1-2, the V gene TRBV7-9; no definite D call. This CDR3 comprises 15 residues. CDR1 is SEHNR, CDR2 FQNEAQ, per germline (reference sequence). Between the trimmed V and J ends, which lost 6 bases and 11 bases, there was a span of 25 bases. The CDR3 bases are TGTGCCAGCAGTAACGCCGGGCTTCTAGAGGGCGGGTACACCTTC. This gives the protein CASSNAGLLEGGYTF.

The CDR3 DNA follows: TGTGCCACCAGCAGAGAGGACAGGGGGCTGTCTGGAAACACCATATATTTT. It translates to CATSREDRGLSGNTIYF. This rearrangement joins TRBV15 to TRBJ1-3; 11 bases agree with TRBD1. The CDR3 runs to 17 residues. The germline V gene has CDR1 LNHNV and CDR2 YYDKDF (reference sequence). Trimming removed 0 bases from V and 1 base from J; junction bases left unmatched: 2.

The chain employs TRBV7-6 and TRBJ1-1; the D gene is possibly TRBD1 (6 bases). Per the germline V gene, CDR1 is SGHVS and CDR2 is FNYEAQ. V was clipped by 5 bases and J by 4 bases, with 14 bases between them. The CDR3 has 14 amino acids. The CDR3 DNA follows: TGTGCCAGCAGCCCCGGCGGGGGGCGCACTGAAGCTTTCTTT. This translates into CASSPGGGRTEAFF.

The V call is TRBV11-2, the J call TRBJ2-3; D is perhaps TRBD2 (7 bases). The germline V gene encodes CDR1 SGHAT and CDR2 FQNNGV. Trimming pared 2 bases from V and 3 bases from J, leaving 21 bases between. This CDR3 has 18 residues. CDR3 amino acids: CASSLFHGGGGGTDTQYF. CDR3 DNA: TGTGCCAGCAGCTTATTCCACGGGGGAGGGGGAGGTACAGATACGCAGTATTTT.

The V gene is TRBV2, the J gene TRBJ2-1, with TRBD2 matching over 10 bases. CDR3 size: 15 residues. The J segment lost 6 bases and the V segment lost 6 bases, leaving 8 bases of the junction unmatched. The V gene's germline CDR1 is SNHLY and CDR2 FYNNEI. For the CDR3, the DNA is TGTGCCAGCAGGCTAGCGGGGGAGGGGTCCAATGAGCAGTTCTTC. Encoded protein: CASRLAGEGSNEQFF.

The table lists this clone with a count of one. This chain joins TRBV4-1 and TRBJ2-4; a possible D gene is TRBD2 (6 bases). There are 15 residues in the CDR3. With 5 bases removed from V and 2 bases from J, the gap between germline ends came to 13 bases. From germline, CDR1 is MGHRA and CDR2 YSYEKL. CDR3 bases: TGCGCCAGCAGCGTACGACTAGATCCCAAAAACATTCAGTACTTC. Amino acid sequence: CASSVRLDPKNIQYF.

J is TRBJ1-4 and V is TRBV9, with D possibly being TRBD1 (5 bases). Trimming took 0 bases from V and 5 from J, leaving 8 bases between them. Germline V gene data show CDR1 as SGDLS and CDR2 as YYNGEE. The CDR3 contains 14 residues. Here the CDR3 reads CASSVGGENEKLFF. The CDR3 DNA sequence: TGTGCCAGCAGCGTAGGGGGCGAAAATGAAAAACTGTTTTTT.

The chain recombines TRBV2 with TRBJ1-1; D remains ambiguous. CDR1 is SNHLY, CDR2 FYNNEI, per germline. CDR3 length: 12 amino acids. V was cut by 8 bases and J by 5 bases, with 12 bases left in between. As DNA, the CDR3 is TGTGCCAGCGGAGTTGGTGGGACTGAAGCTTTCTTT. Translating it yields CASGVGGTEAFF.

V gene TRBV5-1 combines with J gene TRBJ2-3; a possible D gene is TRBD1 (6 bases). The V gene's germline CDR1 is SGHRS and CDR2 YFSETQ. Between the trimmed V and J ends, which lost 0 bases and 3 bases, there was a span of 8 bases. The CDR3 length is 14 residues. The CDR3 protein is CASSLDRVTDTQYF. CDR3 bases: TGCGCCAGCAGCTTGGACAGGGTGACAGATACGCAGTATTTT.

The chain employs TRBV19 and TRBJ2-1; 14 nucleotides match TRBD2. CDR1 and CDR2 from the germline V gene are LNHDA and SQIVND (reference sequence). V trimming: 8 bases; J trimming: 5 bases; junction bases outside the gene matches: 11. The CDR3 spans 17 residues. CDR3 sequence: CASLSGLAGDLDNEQFF. CDR3 DNA sequence: TGTGCCAGTCTGTCGGGACTAGCGGGGGACCTTGACAATGAGCAGTTCTTC.

The V call is TRBV11-2, the J call TRBJ2-3, with no clear D. Germline CDR1 is SGHAT and CDR2 is FQNNGV. Trimming cost V 0 bases and J 4 bases, with 8 bases left between them. The CDR3 consists of 14 residues. CDR3: CASSLDPGADTQYF. DNA of the CDR3: TGTGCCAGCAGCTTAGATCCGGGTGCAGATACGCAGTATTTT.

This chain links TRBV6-1 with TRBJ2-1, with TRBD1 as a possible D gene (6 bases). CDR1 and CDR2 from the germline V gene are MNHNS and SASEGT. Trimming removed 3 bases from V and 4 bases from J, with 13 bases in between. The CDR3 has 15 residues. The CDR3 protein is CASSDETGGYNEQFF. For the CDR3, the DNA is TGTGCCAGCAGTGATGAGACAGGCGGGTACAATGAGCAGTTCTTC.

The J gene is TRBJ2-5, the V gene TRBV7-8; 9 positions agree with TRBD1. V lost 5 bases and J lost 4; bases outside the gene matches: 11. Germline CDR1 and CDR2: SGHVS and FQNEAQ. The CDR3 loop spans 16 amino acids. CDR3 sequence (DNA): TGTGCCAGCAGCACAACTACAGGGGGCGCCCCAGAGACCCAGTACTTC. This translates into CASSTTTGGAPETQYF.

Relative to its sample, this clone is medium-sized. The chain carries TRBV11-2 and TRBJ2-2, with D possibly being TRBD2 (5 bases). Trimming removed 3 bases from V and 6 bases from J, with 8 bases in between. In germline, CDR1 is SGHAT, CDR2 FQNNGV. This CDR3 comprises 13 residues. The CDR3: CASSFLASGELFF. DNA of the CDR3: TGTGCCAGCAGCTTTCTAGCATCCGGGGAGCTGTTTTTT. Complete variable domain (other parts from reference TRBV11-2 and TRBJ2-2): EAGVAQSPRYKIIEKRQSVAFWCNPISGHATLYWYQQILGQGPKLLIQFQNNGVVDDSQLPKDRFSAERLKGVDSTLKIQPAKLEDSAVYLCASSFLASGELFFGEGSRLTVL.

The rearrangement joins TRBV9 to TRBJ2-7, with D perhaps TRBD1 (5 bases). The CDR3 is 16 amino acids. The germline V and J ends were trimmed by 3 bases and 0 bases, with 16 bases remaining between them. Looked up from germline, CDR1 is SGDLS and CDR2 is YYNGEE. Here the CDR3 DNA reads TGTGCCAGCAGCGGCGAAGGGGCAGAGAGCTCCTACGAGCAGTACTTC. This translates into CASSGEGAESSYEQYF. Based on the CDR3 plus reference TRBV9 and TRBJ2-7, the full variable domain is DSGVTQTPKHLITATGQRVTLRCSPRSGDLSVYWYQQSLDQGLQFLIQYYNGEERAKGNILERFSAQQFPDLHSELNLSSLELGDSALYFCASSGEGAESSYEQYFGPGTRLTVT.

This rearrangement joins TRBV27 to TRBJ1-2, with D tentatively TRBD1 (6 bases). The V gene's germline CDR1 is MNHEY and CDR2 SMNVEV (reference sequence). The germline V and J ends were trimmed by 9 bases and 3 bases, with 14 bases remaining between them. The length of the CDR3 is 13 residues. As DNA, the CDR3 is TGTGCCAGTGGCGGACAGAGTTACTATGGCTACACCTTC. This gives the protein CASGGQSYYGYTF.